The 14 T cell receptor beta chains below were found in one sample sequenced in a study of cytomegalovirus exposure and HLA in healthy donors. The PCR used 60 Vbeta and 13 Jbeta primers. The protocol was immunoSEQ multiplex PCR, while the TCRdb copy is restricted to in-frame clones and leaves out a portion. The table has some 88,000 clones, more than 65% seen once. The sequenced sample consisted of PBMCs. The source of these receptors is a woman aged 18-29 years in good health and CMV-seropositive.

A few counts support this clone. The rearrangement uses TRBV6-5 and TRBJ1-4; D gene ambiguous. Trimming cost V 2 bases and J 1 base, with 5 bases left between them. The CDR3 covers 14 residues. Looked up from germline, CDR1 is MNHEY and CDR2 is SVGAGI. The CDR3 DNA reads as TGTGCCAGCAGTTACGGCGGAACTAATGAAAAACTGTTTTTT. This sequence encodes CASSYGGTNEKLFF.

The rearrangement links TRBV6-4 to TRBJ2-5; 8 bases match TRBD1. The J call could be wrong; TRBJ2-7 is a better fit for the DNA end. Germline V gene lookup returns CDR1 MRHNA and CDR2 SNTAGT. The CDR3 runs 13 residues. The CDR3 bases are TGTGCCAGCAGTGTCGACAGGGGTTACGAGCAGTACTTC. This gives the protein CASSVDRGYEQYF.

V is TRBV9 and J is TRBJ2-1, with 12 bases identical to TRBD1. Unmatched junction bases numbered 5, after V lost 0 bases and J lost 7 bases. Germline V gene data show CDR1 as SGDLS and CDR2 as YYNGEE. This CDR3 has 16 residues. CDR3 amino acids: CASSVVGTGGMNEQFF. Here the CDR3 DNA reads TGTGCCAGCAGCGTAGTGGGGACAGGGGGCATGAATGAGCAGTTCTTC.

This rearrangement joins TRBV7-9 to TRBJ1-1, with TRBD1 identical over 7 bases. Unmatched junction bases numbered 14, after V lost 6 bases and J lost 1 base. Germline CDR1 is SEHNR and CDR2 is FQNEAQ (reference sequence). The CDR3 extends over 17 amino acids. CDR3 residues: CASRPGQGGPRNTEAFF. CDR3 sequence (DNA): TGTGCCAGCAGACCTGGTCAGGGGGGACCCAGGAACACTGAAGCTTTCTTT.

The chain carries TRBV5-8 and TRBJ1-1; 8 bases are shared with TRBD1. CDR3 size: 14 residues. V lost 3 bases and J lost 5; bases outside the gene matches: 6. CDR1 SGHTS and CDR2 YDEGEE come from the germline V gene. The CDR3 DNA reads as TGTGCCAGCAGCTCCGGACAGGGCCGGACTGAAGCTTTCTTT. Translating gives CASSSGQGRTEAFF.

V and J are TRBV9 and TRBJ2-3; 10 nucleotides match TRBD1. Per germline, CDR1 SGDLS and CDR2 YYNGEE. Germline trimming cut 2 bases from V and 2 bases from J; bases unmatched to any gene: 2. The CDR3 covers 15 residues. The CDR3 sequence: CASSVGQGLTDTQYF. The CDR3 DNA is TGTGCCAGCAGCGTGGGACAGGGGCTCACAGATACGCAGTATTTT.

The V gene is TRBV19, the J gene TRBJ1-1; TRBD1 aligns across 12 bases. J lost 5 bases, V lost 6 bases, and 22 bases had no gene match. Per the germline V gene, CDR1 is LNHDA and CDR2 is SQIVND (reference sequence). The CDR3 runs 20 residues. The chain's CDR3 is CASSHRPVPGQGAMWTEAFF. The CDR3 bases are TGTGCCAGTAGCCATAGACCCGTGCCGGGACAGGGGGCAATGTGGACTGAAGCTTTCTTT.

This chain uses TRBV5-1 with TRBJ2-3; 12 bases are shared with TRBD2. The length of the CDR3 is 16 residues. Germline lookup yields CDR1 SGHRS and CDR2 YFSETQ. Trimming at V came to 0 bases and at J to 6 bases, leaving 5 bases not matched to a gene. The CDR3 sequence is CASSLAPLAGGDTQYF. In DNA, the CDR3 is TGCGCCAGCAGCTTGGCCCCCCTAGCGGGGGGGGATACGCAGTATTTT.

This clone was observed a single time. V gene TRBV14 combines with J gene TRBJ2-2, with 10 nucleotides matching TRBD2. The length of the CDR3 is 15 residues. V trimming: 1 base; J trimming: 6 bases; junction bases outside the gene matches: 2. The germline CDR1 and CDR2 sequences are SGHDN and FVKESK. Here the CDR3 reads CASSQGAGGPGELFF. The CDR3 coding sequence is TGTGCCAGCAGCCAAGGAGCGGGAGGGCCCGGGGAGCTGTTTTTT.

V usage is TRBV2 and J usage is TRBJ2-6; 8 nucleotides line up with TRBD1. The germline gives CDR1 SNHLY, CDR2 FYNNEI. Unmatched junction bases numbered 10, after V lost 5 bases and J lost 1 base. The CDR3 consists of 18 residues. CDR3 bases: TGTGCCAGCAGTCAGCTTGGGACAGGCGTTTCTGGGGCCAACGTCCTGACTTTC. Translation: CASSQLGTGVSGANVLTF.

V is TRBV10-3 and J is TRBJ1-5; D may be TRBD1 (5 bases). Trimming removed 0 bases at V and 7 bases at J, with 13 bases between. The CDR3 totals 15 residues. CDR1 and CDR2 (germline): ENHRY, SYGVKD. The CDR3 loop is CAISESRQGRQPQHF. The CDR3 region has the DNA TGTGCCATCAGTGAGTCGAGGCAGGGCCGACAGCCCCAGCATTTT.

The chain uses TRBV5-4 and TRBJ2-4; TRBD1 matches at 9 bases. The V gene's germline CDR1 is SGHNT and CDR2 YYREEE (reference sequence). V shed 0 bases and J 6 bases; nucleotides not matched to a gene: 1. This CDR3 comprises 14 residues. The CDR3 region is CASSLGGQGNIQYF. The CDR3 DNA follows: TGTGCCAGCAGCTTGGGGGGACAGGGAAACATTCAGTACTTC.

This clone was found a few times. The V and J genes are TRBV25-1 and TRBJ1-4; a possible D gene is TRBD1 (5 bases). The CDR3 is made up of 14 amino acids. The V and J ends lost 5 bases and 3 bases respectively, with 10 bases between them. Germline-derived CDR1 and CDR2 are MGHDK and SYGVNS. As DNA, the CDR3 is TGTGCCAGCAGTCGGGGGGGGGCTAATGAAAAACTGTTTTTT. Protein: CASSRGGANEKLFF.

The V and J genes are TRBV7-9 and TRBJ1-6, with TRBD1 identical over 7 bases. The CDR3 totals 15 residues. Germline CDR1 is SEHNR and CDR2 is FQNEAQ (reference sequence). After removal of 5 bases from V and 7 bases from J, the junction contained 8 bases not matched to a gene. The CDR3 DNA reads as TGTGCCAGCAGCGACGATGAGGACAGGAATTCACCCCTCCACTTT. Translated, it gives CASSDDEDRNSPLHF. The whole variable domain, filled in from reference TRBV7-9 and TRBJ1-6, reads DTGVSQNPRHKITKRGQNVTFRCDPISEHNRLYWYRQTLGQGPEFLTYFQNEAQLEKSRLLSDRFSAERPKGSFSTLEIQRTEQGDSAMYLCASSDDEDRNSPLHFGNGTRLTVT.